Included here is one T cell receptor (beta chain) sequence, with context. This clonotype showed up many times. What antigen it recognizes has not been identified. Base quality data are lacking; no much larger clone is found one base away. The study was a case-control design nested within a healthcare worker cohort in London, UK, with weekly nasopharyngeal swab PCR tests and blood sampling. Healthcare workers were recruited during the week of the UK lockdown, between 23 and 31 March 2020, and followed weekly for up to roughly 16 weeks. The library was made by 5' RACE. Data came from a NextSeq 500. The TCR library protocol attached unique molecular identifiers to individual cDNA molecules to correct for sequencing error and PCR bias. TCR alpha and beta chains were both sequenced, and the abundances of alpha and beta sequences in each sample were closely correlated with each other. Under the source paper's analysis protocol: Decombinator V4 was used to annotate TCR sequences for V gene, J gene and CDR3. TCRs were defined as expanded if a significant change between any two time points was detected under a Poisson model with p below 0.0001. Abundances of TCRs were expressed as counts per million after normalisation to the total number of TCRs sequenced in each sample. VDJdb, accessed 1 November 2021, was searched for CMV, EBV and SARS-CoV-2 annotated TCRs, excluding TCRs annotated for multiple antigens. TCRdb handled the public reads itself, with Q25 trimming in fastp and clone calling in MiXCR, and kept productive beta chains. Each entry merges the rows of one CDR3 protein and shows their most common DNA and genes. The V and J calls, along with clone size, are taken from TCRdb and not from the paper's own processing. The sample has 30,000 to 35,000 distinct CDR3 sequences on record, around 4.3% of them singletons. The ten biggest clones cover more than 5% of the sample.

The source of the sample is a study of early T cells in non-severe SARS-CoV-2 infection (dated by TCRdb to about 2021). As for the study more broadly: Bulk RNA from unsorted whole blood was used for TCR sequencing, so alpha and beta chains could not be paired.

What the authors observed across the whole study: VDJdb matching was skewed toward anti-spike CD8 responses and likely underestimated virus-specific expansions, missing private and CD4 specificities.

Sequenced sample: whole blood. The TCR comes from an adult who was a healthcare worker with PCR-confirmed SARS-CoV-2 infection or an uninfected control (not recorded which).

The nucleotide sequence is given as TGCAGCGTGGGACAACTCTCTGGGGCCAACGTCCTGACTTTC. This is translated as CSVGQLSGANVLTF. The V and J segments used are TRBV29-1 and TRBJ2-6; perhaps TRBD1 is the D gene, with 6 bases matching. From the cysteine up to the phenylalanine, the CDR3 has a length of 14 residues. The retained sequence is limited to the CDR3, 42 bases, with the frame set at the first base. The germline V gene supplies CDR1 SQVTM and CDR2 ANQGSEA. The germline ends are 9 bases apart after V is trimmed by 6 bases and J by 0 bases.